The source of this TCR beta chain is a study of T cells in Graves' hyperthyroidism and ophthalmopathy (dated by TCRdb to between 2018 and 2020). A note on the overall study: Peripheral blood was collected at initial diagnosis, before any treatment. TCR V-J signatures able to tell the groups apart were searched for in a discovery cohort of more than 90 patients, of whom about 40 had Graves' ophthalmopathy and some 60 had stable Graves' hyperthyroidism. Prospective prediction of ophthalmopathy was tested in an independent validation cohort consisting of roughly 20 hyperthyroidism patients and around 16 patients who later progressed to ophthalmopathy. The roughly 90 discovery patients were divided at random into training and test sets in a 7:3 ratio. In addition, the study compared T-cell repertoires in thyroid tissue and in blood from about 6 Graves' hyperthyroidism patients. Following sampling, methimazole starting at 30 mg daily was given to hyperthyroidism patients, and high-dose intravenous methylprednisolone was given to ophthalmopathy patients. The paper describes TCR Vbeta CDR3 sequencing of 135 peripheral blood samples, made up of roughly 45 ophthalmopathy patients, over 70 hyperthyroidism patients and 17 progressor patients. Study-level results and caveats: A 13 V-J signature model separated ophthalmopathy from stable hyperthyroidism, with over 85% sensitivity and about 81% specificity in cross-validation and 80%/75% in testing. In validation, the model predicted progression to ophthalmopathy a median of 6.5 months before onset, with over 60% sensitivity and almost 75% specificity. Most expanded thyroid clonotypes (frequency above 0.001) were also found in blood, which suggests that blood repertoires may mirror thyroid immune responses. Sample size was not statistically predetermined, and blinding of investigators to group allocation was not performed.

The TCR beta CDR3 regions were amplified from the RNA transcripts. The first round of RT-PCR for the TCR CDR3 was performed with the HTBI primer set and the Qiagen OneStep RT-PCR kit. Libraries were constructed in a second round of multiplex PCR, after which size selection and purification were carried out. Sequencing of the libraries was done on an Illumina HiSeq2000 using paired-end 100 bp reads. From the authors' description of their analysis: SOAPnuke was used to process the raw data, throwing out any read that contained adapters or uncalled bases, had a mean Phred below 15, or lacked an exact constant-primer or identifier match. High-quality paired reads were merged using COPE v1.2.5, and each unique nucleotide sequence was defined as a clonotype. MiTCR v1.1 was used to align the clonotypes against IMGT TRBV, TRBD and TRBJ reference segments. The analysis was restricted to V-J combinations with a frequency above 0.0001, which together covered 99.2% of the repertoires. The TCS score was defined as the ratio of F50 (clonal expansion) to E x V (chaos), calculated using BLOSUM62-based TCRdist between CDR3 peptides within each V-J. Welch's t-statistics and random forest reduced several hundred V-J features to 13, which were used in a naive Bayes classifier (R e1071). Thyroid-blood repertoire similarity was quantified with the Morisita-Horn index. Using fastp at Q25 and MiXCR, TCRdb reprocessed the public reads and kept productive beta chains. Rows matching on CDR3 protein sequence are summarized as one entry with the most common DNA and genes. TCRdb's processing, not the authors', yielded these V and J calls. The sample includes nearly 750,000 distinct CDR3 sequences, with 35% observed a single time. Of the sample, around a third falls within the top ten clones.

As encoded in the germline V gene, CDR1 is LGHNA while CDR2 is YSLEER. The trim is 0 bases for V and 8 bases for J, with a gap of 16 bases between the germline ends. The CDR3 holds 15 amino acids from the cysteine to the phenylalanine. Only the CDR3 region is kept as DNA, spanning 45 bases read in frame from base 1. There are a few counts of this clonotype. Its antigen is still unknown. No much larger clone is present one base from it, and per-base qualities are unavailable. Stable Graves' hyperthyroidism was defined as the absence of progression to ophthalmopathy over 18 months of follow-up. The hyperthyroidism patients were between 18 and 65 years old and newly diagnosed, with a disease duration of less than 2 months. Any patient with an uncontrolled infection, another autoimmune disease, pregnancy or lactation was excluded. Clinical symptoms, serum thyroxine and TRAb, thyroid ultrasound, and orbital computed tomography formed the basis for the diagnoses. PBMCs were isolated from roughly 10 ml of fresh peripheral blood by Ficoll-Paque density gradient centrifugation. Trizol reagent was used to extract total RNA, and RNA quality was then checked on an Agilent 2100 Bioanalyzer.

The chain is assembled from TRBV4-3 and TRBJ1-2; TRBD1 is possibly the D segment (5 matching bases). The clonotype comes from a woman in her 40s with Graves' hyperthyroidism. Source material: blood. CDR3 loop: CASSQDNRPERGYTF. The DNA is TGCGCCAGCAGCCAAGATAACAGGCCAGAAAGGGGCTACACCTTC.